The present TCR beta chain was sequenced within a study of blood T cell repertoires in COVID-19. The overall study: Researchers got acute and convalescent COVID-19 samples from the United States, Italy and Spain.

In the original processing: Amplification with reference gene primers provided the estimates of nucleated cell counts. TCRdb keeps only in-frame clones here, not all; method: immunoSEQ multiplex PCR. That table is the source of V, J and clone size, and D and trimming were worked out from the DNA. The sample contains 250,000 or so clones, 90% of which appear only once. A Seattle source enrolled patients during active infection and followed them longitudinally. CDR1 and CDR2 (germline): SGHAT, FQNNGV. This CDR3 has 17 residues. The J segment lost 2 bases and the V segment lost 5 bases, leaving 15 bases of the junction unmatched.

The sequencing input was peripheral blood. This receptor was obtained from a man in his thirties or forties with COVID-19, enrolled during active disease. V usage is TRBV11-2 and J usage is TRBJ2-7; 7 bases match TRBD1. The CDR3 region is CASSLIPGQKGPYEQYF. CDR3 in DNA: TGTGCCAGCAGCCTCATACCGGGACAGAAAGGGCCCTACGAGCAGTACTTC.